This T cell receptor (beta chain) was identified during a study of blood T cells in healthy people across ages. It was with a sample-barcoded 5' primer and a J-beta primer mix that a second PCR of roughly 6 to 12 cycles was run. A template-switch adaptor that had 12 random nucleotides put a tag on each cDNA molecule. Using its own MiXCR run on the 5' RACE reads, TCRdb lists one record per CDR3 protein. The data contain roughly 1.9 million distinct CDR3 sequences, more than 35% of them singletons. Caucasian individuals from Russia who were healthy and aged about 6 to 95 acted as donors. Source material: blood. This clonotype was obtained from a human donor in good health.

The chain's CDR3 is CASYATGAPTEAFF. In nucleotides, the CDR3 is TGCGCCAGCTATGCGACAGGGGCTCCCACTGAAGCTTTCTTT. The chain combines TRBV5-1 with TRBJ1-1, with 8 bases matching TRBD1. The CDR3 covers 14 residues. Germline loops: CDR1 SGHRS, CDR2 YFSETQ. With V trimmed by 7 bases and J by 4 bases, 9 bases remained unmatched.